The present T cell receptor beta chain was sequenced within a study of long-term antiretroviral therapy in people with HIV. The CDR3 is made up of 17 amino acids. CDR1 and CDR2 (germline): LNHDA, SQIVND (reference sequence). V lost 2 bases, J lost 0 bases, and 14 bases lay in between. The libraries were made with immunoSEQ v3.0 at survey level. Only in-frame clones appear in the TCRdb table, and some are missing; sequencing was by immunoSEQ multiplex PCR. The repertoire holds about 26,000 clones, with about 88% as singletons. This chain links TRBV19 with TRBJ1-3; possibly TRBD1 for D (6 bases). This receptor was identified in a man aged 40-49 years with HIV. Sequenced here: unsorted PBMCs, sampled just over 2.6 years after starting antiretroviral therapy. CDR3 in DNA: TGTGCCAGTAGTATATCCCCAGGGGTCATCTCTGGAAACACCATATATTTT. Translating it yields CASSISPGVISGNTIYF.